This is a list of T cell receptor beta chains from one sample in a study of T cell responses to AZD1222 COVID-19 vaccine. The method was immunoSEQ multiplex PCR; TCRdb's version includes in-frame clones alone and lacks a portion of them. The repertoire consists of tens of thousands of clones, with approximately 80% occurring once and the leading ten covering about an eighth. This sample comprised peripheral blood, obtained on day 0 of AZD1222 vaccination. Receptor source: an adult in good health. Both conserved end residues are trimmed from each CDR3.

TRBJ1-2 TRBV5-1 ASSPAQGDGYT
TRBJ2-2 TRBV6-2/TRBV6-3 ASSQNTGELF
TRBJ1-2 TRBV11-2 ASSLGPGWGYT
TRBJ1-1 TRBV19 ASSLGLGTEAF
TRBJ2-6 TRBV11-3 ASSLSGANVLT
TRBJ2-6 TRBV3-1/TRBV3-2 ALQPWGANVLT
TRBJ2-7 TRBV5-6 ASSLGRYEQY
TRBJ1-6 TRBV27 ASSTTGTGNSPLH
TRBJ2-3 TRBV6-5 ASRTAGHTDTQY
TRBJ2-1 TRBV5-6 ASSLPQGAVYNEQF
TRBJ2-7 TRBV19 ASSDFAGTYEQY
TRBJ1-1 TRBV27 ASSRSRVNTEAF
TRBJ2-7 TRBV11-2 ASSAVGQIYEQY
TRBJ2-1 TRBV7-9 ASTLAGYNEQF
TRBJ1-2 TRBV2 ASSEVGGAGFRGTNYGYT
TRBJ2-5 TRBV19 ASSIRLGGQETQY
TRBJ1-2 TRBV19 ASSRTSTGIVGYT
TRBJ1-2 TRBV5-4 ASSSDSYGYT